This T cell receptor (beta chain) was sequenced for a study of blood T cell repertoires in COVID-19. On the study more broadly: Researchers got acute and convalescent COVID-19 samples from the United States, Italy and Spain. T cells, B-cell-depleted T cells, or PBMCs supplied cDNA or gDNA.

The sample holds a few counts of this clone. Original processing methods: How many nucleated cells were present was estimated from reference gene primer amplification. TCRdb keeps only in-frame clones here, not all; method: immunoSEQ multiplex PCR. V and J calls plus clone size are reproduced from that table; the DNA served to infer D and trimming. The data show 110,000 or so clones, less than 85% seen once. The sample was peripheral blood. This clonotype originated in a human donor in a cohort sampled during active COVID-19.

The CDR3 region has the DNA TGTGCCAGCAGTTTGTCGGCGCAGGGCTATGGCTACACCTTC. This sequence encodes CASSLSAQGYGYTF. J is TRBJ1-2 and V is TRBV28; tentatively, D is TRBD1 (5 bases). This CDR3 spans 14 amino acids. Trimming left V 3 bases short and J 4 bases short, with 12 bases between. The germline V gene has CDR1 MDHEN and CDR2 SYDVKM.